What follows are 27 T cell receptor beta chains derived from one specimen sequenced in a study of molecular identifiers for immune sequencing clone quantification (dated by TCRdb to between 2018 and 2020). Library preparation employed PCR. The sample was run on an Illumina HiSeq 4000. TCRdb handled the public reads itself, with Q25 trimming in fastp and clone calling in MiXCR, and kept productive beta chains. Entries are consolidated by CDR3 protein sequence, retaining the most common genes and DNA. The table for this sample lists some 650,000 distinct CDR3 sequences; 15% to 20% of them were counted only once. The top ten hold roughly 0.83% of the sample. The sample comprised naive CD8+ T cells from blood, with Jurkat cell RNA spiked in. Sample cell subset or site, as interpreted from the label and publication: FACS-sorted CD8+CD4-CCR7+CD45RA+ naive T cells. These receptor sequences come from a human donor in good health. Some libraries in this study had Jurkat cell RNA spiked in.

This clonotype was detected ten times or more. As DNA, the CDR3 is TGTGCCAGTGCCTACGCTAGCGCTCGATACAATGAGCAGTTCTTC. The encoded protein is CASAYASARYNEQFF. The V gene is TRBV19, the J gene TRBJ2-1; D possibly corresponds to TRBD2 (6 bases). Trimming removed 8 bases from V and 4 bases from J, with 18 bases in between. CDR1 and CDR2 (germline): LNHDA, SQIVND (reference sequence). There are 15 residues in the CDR3.

This clonotype was counted many times. This chain links TRBV30 with TRBJ2-5; TRBD2 is a possible D gene (6 bases). This CDR3 spans 13 amino acids. Germline lookup yields CDR1 GTSNPN and CDR2 SVGIG (reference sequence). Trimming shortened V by 4 bases and J by 5 bases, and 14 bases separated the two germline ends. The CDR3 is CAWTAGGRETQYF. CDR3 bases: TGTGCCTGGACCGCCGGGGGTCGGGAGACCCAGTACTTC. Together with reference TRBV30 and TRBJ2-5, the CDR3 gives the full variable domain: SQTIHQWPATLVQPVGSPLSLECTVEGTSNPNLYWYRQAAGRGLQLLFYSVGIGQISSEVPQNLSASRPQDRQFILSSKKLLLSDSGFYLCAWTAGGRETQYFGPGTRLLVL.

To note about this clonotype: This may stem from a read error, because a much larger clone lies one nucleotide away. The V gene is TRBV27, the J gene TRBJ2-7; D is undetermined. The CDR3 runs to 14 residues. V gave up 3 bases and J gave up 0 bases, with 9 bases separating them. Germline V gene sequence: CDR1 MNHEY, CDR2 SMNVEV (reference sequence). CDR3 region: CASSLKGHSYEQYF. The DNA of the CDR3 is TGTGCCAGCAGTTTGAAGGGTCACTCCTACGAGCAGTACTTC.

In its sample, this clonotype was seen many times. The rearrangement joins TRBV27 to TRBJ2-7; TRBD2 might be the D (6 bases). The CDR3 spans 15 residues. V lost 5 bases and J lost 5, with 19 bases in between. Germline V gene sequence: CDR1 MNHEY, CDR2 SMNVEV (reference sequence). The CDR3 is CASSPLRLVRHEQYF. As DNA, the CDR3 is TGTGCCAGCAGTCCCCTCCGACTAGTCCGGCACGAGCAGTACTTC.

This clonotype was counted at least ten times. The rearrangement links TRBV28 to TRBJ2-5; D gene ambiguous. This CDR3 contains 15 residues. In germline, CDR1 is MDHEN, CDR2 SYDVKM. V shed 3 bases and J shed 2 bases, with 13 bases lying between them. CDR3 sequence: CASSLVGGSQETQYF. In DNA form, the CDR3 reads TGTGCCAGCAGTTTGGTGGGCGGCTCACAAGAGACCCAGTACTTC.

Ten or more counts support this clonotype. V gene TRBV14 combines with J gene TRBJ2-1; D is ambiguous. This CDR3 region has 15 residues. V shed 0 bases and J shed 2 bases, with 8 bases lying between them. Germline-derived CDR1 and CDR2 are SGHDN and FVKESK. This CDR3 reads CASSQDSGPYNEQFF. The CDR3 DNA reads TGTGCCAGCAGCCAAGATTCAGGACCCTACAATGAGCAGTTCTTC.

Note on this clonotype: Possible read error: a much larger clone is one base away. The V and J genes are TRBV6-2 or TRBV6-3 and TRBJ2-7; no firm D call. V lost 2 bases and J 6 bases, leaving 5 bases between the germline ends. The CDR3 sequence is 11 residues long. Looked up from germline, CDR1 is MNHEY and CDR2 is SVGEGT. DNA for the CDR3: TGTGCCAGCAGTTACAACTGCGAGCAGTACTTC. Translated, it gives CASSYNCEQYF.

This clonotype was seen a few times. The V and J genes are TRBV6-2 or TRBV6-3 and TRBJ2-7; 7 positions match TRBD1. The junction had 7 bases not matched to a gene; V was cut back by 0 bases and J by 2 bases. The CDR3 is 16 residues long. Germline CDR1 reads MNHEY; CDR2 reads SVGEGT. The CDR3 nucleotides are TGTGCCAGCAGTTACTCGCCAAGGACAGGAACCTACGAGCAGTACTTC. Its protein is CASSYSPRTGTYEQYF.

The genes are TRBV11-2 and TRBJ1-1; TRBD1 matches 8 bases. Germline V gene lookup returns CDR1 SGHAT and CDR2 FQNNGV. J gave up 1 base and V 4 bases, and 8 bases lay outside the gene matches. The CDR3 contains 16 residues. Here the CDR3 DNA reads TGTGCCAGCAGCTCCGGACAGGGAGTAGGGAACACTGAAGCTTTCTTT. It specifies CASSSGQGVGNTEAFF. Complete variable domain (other parts from reference TRBV11-2 and TRBJ1-1): EAGVAQSPRYKIIEKRQSVAFWCNPISGHATLYWYQQILGQGPKLLIQFQNNGVVDDSQLPKDRFSAERLKGVDSTLKIQPAKLEDSAVYLCASSSGQGVGNTEAFFGQGTRLTVV.

The chain carries TRBV27 and TRBJ2-1, with a weak D call TRBD1 (6 bases). The germline gives CDR1 MNHEY, CDR2 SMNVEV (reference sequence). The CDR3 covers 15 residues. V lost 5 bases and J 4 bases, leaving 15 bases between the germline ends. The CDR3 sequence: CASSGTLQGYNEQFF. CDR3 bases: TGTGCCAGCAGTGGCACTCTACAGGGATACAATGAGCAGTTCTTC.

Note on this clonotype: Mismatch with germline at one junction end may stem from a read error. The chain employs TRBV6-5 and TRBJ1-1, with a possible D match to TRBD1 (5 bases). The CDR3 consists of 15 residues. Germline CDR1 MNHEY, CDR2 SVGAGI. CDR3 in DNA: TGTGCCAGCAGTTACCCCATGGGGCAGAACGCTGAAGCTTTCTTT. It specifies CASSYPMGQNAEAFF.

This clonotype has at least ten counts. The chain carries TRBV7-2 and TRBJ2-7; TRBD2 aligns across 12 bases. This CDR3 region has 14 residues. V was clipped by 5 bases and J by 3 bases; unmatched bases: 2. Germline assignment: CDR1 SGHTA and CDR2 FQGNSA. The CDR3 DNA reads TGTGCCAGCAGCGCACTAGCGGGAGGCTACGAGCAGTACTTC. Translated, it gives CASSALAGGYEQYF.

About this clonotype: One base away lies a much larger clone, so this may be a sequencing read error. The chain links TRBV5-4 to TRBJ2-7; 10 nucleotides align to TRBD1. Germline CDR1 reads SGHNT; CDR2 reads YYREEE (reference sequence). The CDR3 totals 14 residues. The junction had 5 bases not matched to a gene; V was cut back by 3 bases and J by 5 bases. DNA for the CDR3: TGTGCCAGCAGCTCGGGGACAGGGGCCCACGAGCAGTACTTC. It specifies CASSSGTGAHEQYF.

This clonotype was observed many times. The gene calls are TRBV7-8 and TRBJ1-1, with D possibly TRBD1 on 5 matching bases. Germline V gene sequence: CDR1 SGHVS, CDR2 FQNEAQ. The CDR3 spans 14 residues. Trimming pared 5 bases from V and 4 bases from J, leaving 14 bases between. CDR3 protein: CASSGRRGGTEAFF. In nucleotides, the CDR3 is TGTGCCAGCAGCGGGCGAAGGGGAGGCACTGAAGCTTTCTTT.

In its sample, this clonotype was seen many times. The chain combines TRBV7-9 with TRBJ2-4, with D perhaps assigned TRBD1 or TRBD2 (5 bases each). The germline gives CDR1 SEHNR, CDR2 FQNEAQ (reference sequence). Trimming shortened V by 4 bases and J by 3 bases, and 13 bases separated the two germline ends. CDR3 length: 15 amino acids. CDR3 loop: CASSSGTIGKNIQYF. As DNA, the CDR3 is TGTGCCAGCAGCTCCGGGACCATAGGCAAAAACATTCAGTACTTC.

This clonotype occurred many times. The chain uses TRBV27 and TRBJ2-4, with D perhaps TRBD1 or TRBD2 (5 bases each). This CDR3 comprises 15 residues. Germline CDR1 MNHEY, CDR2 SMNVEV (reference sequence). The germline V and J ends were trimmed by 0 bases and 8 bases, with 14 bases remaining between them. In nucleotides, the CDR3 is TGTGCCAGCAGTTTATCTGGGGGTCCCCTTTACATTCAGTACTTC. As protein: CASSLSGGPLYIQYF.

As to this clonotype: This may be a read error, as it is one base from a much larger clone. Because it lacks the conserved phenylalanine or tryptophan at the end, this CDR3 is likely a read error. The rearrangement uses TRBV19 and TRBJ2-6; D call uncertain. This CDR3 spans 12 amino acids. The germline V gene has CDR1 LNHDA and CDR2 SQIVND (reference sequence). The CDR3 reads CATTSGANVLTS. The CDR3 region has the DNA TGTGCAACAACCTCTGGGGCCAACGTCCTGACTTCC.

This clonotype has more than one count but fewer than ten. The V gene is TRBV10-3, the J gene TRBJ2-7; maybe TRBD2 (5 bases). The germline V gene encodes CDR1 ENHRY and CDR2 SYGVKD. The ends were cut back, 0 bases at V and 1 base at J, with 13 bases in the middle. CDR3 size: 16 residues. The CDR3 coding sequence is TGTGCCATCAGTGAGTCTAGCGCAATCCCTTCCTACGAGCAGTACTTC. Its protein is CAISESSAIPSYEQYF.

This clonotype has ten or more counts. V gene TRBV12-3 or TRBV12-4 combines with J gene TRBJ1-2; the match to TRBD1 covers 8 bases. V was clipped by 6 bases and J by 8 bases; unmatched bases: 11. CDR3 length: 14 amino acids. CDR3 loop: CASSRTGTGDGYTF. The CDR3 DNA sequence: TGTGCCAGCAGCCGTACCGGGACAGGCGACGGCTACACCTTC.

This clonotype was picked up many times. The J gene is TRBJ2-3, the V gene TRBV30; D may be TRBD1 or TRBD2 (6 bases each). Germline-derived CDR1 and CDR2 are GTSNPN and SVGIG (reference sequence). This CDR3 has 14 amino acids. V dropped 0 bases and J dropped 4 bases, with 11 bases sitting between them. CDR3 in DNA: TGTGCCTGGAGTGTAAACAGGGAGGCAGATACGCAGTATTTT. This gives the protein CAWSVNREADTQYF. Complete variable domain (other parts from reference TRBV30 and TRBJ2-3): SQTIHQWPATLVQPVGSPLSLECTVEGTSNPNLYWYRQAAGRGLQLLFYSVGIGQISSEVPQNLSASRPQDRQFILSSKKLLLSDSGFYLCAWSVNREADTQYFGPGTRLTVL.

This clonotype was detected ten times or more. The rearrangement links TRBV7-9 to TRBJ1-1; D gene uncertain. V lost 4 bases and J lost 0, with 9 bases in between. Germline assignment: CDR1 SEHNR and CDR2 FQNEAQ (reference sequence). The CDR3 is 14 amino acids. In DNA, the CDR3 is TGTGCCAGCAGCTCACAGATAATGAACACTGAAGCTTTCTTT. This codes for CASSSQIMNTEAFF.

A remark on this clonotype: Compared with germline, one end of the junction differs, possibly owing to a read error. V usage is TRBV19 and J usage is TRBJ1-3; D not resolved. This CDR3 region has 13 residues. Germline V gene lookup returns CDR1 LNHDA and CDR2 SQIVND (reference sequence). The CDR3 DNA follows: TGTGCCAGTAGTATCAGCGATGGAATCACCATATATTTT. Translation gives CASSISDGITIYF.

Ten or more counts support this clonotype. The V gene is TRBV15, the J gene TRBJ2-7; D is unresolved. V lost 4 bases to trimming and J lost 3 bases, with 7 bases between them. CDR1 is LNHNV and CDR2 is YYDKDF in the germline V gene (reference sequence). The CDR3 is 12 residues long. The CDR3 region is CATSKIYYEQYF. The CDR3 DNA is TGTGCCACCAGCAAAATATACTACGAGCAGTACTTC.

Regarding this clonotype: A clone one base away is much larger, so this may be a read error. The rearrangement uses TRBV7-9 and TRBJ2-3, with a possible D match to TRBD2 (6 bases). From germline, CDR1 is SEHNR and CDR2 FQNEAQ (reference sequence). Trimming took off 9 bases at V and 2 bases at J, with 18 bases between the two ends. CDR3 length equals 15 residues. The CDR3 reads CASVADYKVTDTQYF. The CDR3 DNA follows: TGTGCCAGTGTAGCGGACTATAAGGTCACAGATACGCAGTATTTT.

This sequence joins TRBV7-8 and TRBJ2-1, with TRBD1 matching 9 bases. The length of the CDR3 is 16 residues. V gave up 1 base and J gave up 4 bases; unmatched junction bases: 5. Germline V lookup: CDR1 SGHVS, CDR2 FQNEAQ. Here the CDR3 DNA reads TGTGCCAGCAGCTTAGGACAGGGGGTAAATTACAATGAGCAGTTCTTC. Protein product: CASSLGQGVNYNEQFF. Supplemented by reference TRBV7-8 and TRBJ2-1, the full variable domain reads GAGVSQSPRYKVAKRGQDVALRCDPISGHVSLFWYQQALGQGPEFLTYFQNEAQLDKSGLPSDRFFAERPEGSVSTLKIQRTQQEDSAVYLCASSLGQGVNYNEQFFGPGTRLTVL.

This clonotype came up many times. The rearrangement uses TRBV4-3 and TRBJ1-4; TRBD1 matches at 8 bases. V was pared by 0 bases and J by 8 bases, with 5 bases of the junction left unmatched. The CDR3 sequence is 15 residues long. Germline CDR1 reads LGHNA; CDR2 reads YSLEER. CDR3: CASSQDTGGWEKLFF. DNA of the CDR3: TGCGCCAGCAGCCAAGACACAGGGGGATGGGAAAAACTGTTTTTT.

This clonotype was detected many times. The chain carries TRBV14 and TRBJ2-2; D is ambiguous. The CDR3 spans 16 residues. Germline CDR1 SGHDN, CDR2 FVKESK. The germline V and J ends were trimmed by 0 bases and 6 bases, with 14 bases remaining between them. The CDR3 DNA follows: TGTGCCAGCAGCCAAGATATTCCCCAACACCCCGGGGAGCTGTTTTTT. Translation: CASSQDIPQHPGELFF.